The rows below give T cell receptor beta chains drawn from one sample of a study of blood T cell repertoires in COVID-19. Data came from immunoSEQ multiplex PCR; TCRdb stores just in-frame clones and leaves some out. Among some 320,000 clones listed, around 90% were seen once. Specimen: PBMCs or T cells enriched from blood (not recorded which). The receptor set was obtained from a man in his 60s who had recovered from COVID-19. Both conserved end residues are part of each CDR3. Fields, in order: V gene, CDR3 length, D gene, clone size, J gene, CDR3 protein, CDR3 DNA. The D gene is left open where the match is weak. Clone size is shown for a subset of rows, as once, few, many or a class of expanded clone.

V gene: TRBV12-3/TRBV12-4
CDR3 length: 13
D gene: TRBD1
clone size: .
J gene: TRBJ1-1
CDR3 protein: CASNLDRAPEAFF
CDR3 DNA: TGTGCCAGCAATCTTGACAGGGCCCCTGAAGCTTTCTTT

V gene: TRBV5-6
CDR3 length: 14
D gene: .
clone size: .
J gene: TRBJ1-2
CDR3 protein: CASSLGRQSYGYTF
CDR3 DNA: TGTGCCAGCAGCTTGGGGCGACAGAGTTATGGCTACACCTTC

V gene: TRBV5-1
CDR3 length: 16
D gene: .
clone size: .
J gene: TRBJ2-7
CDR3 protein: CASSPGHRDLSYEQYF
CDR3 DNA: TGCGCCAGCAGCCCCGGCCACAGGGATCTCTCCTACGAGCAGTACTTC

V gene: TRBV2
CDR3 length: 16
D gene: TRBD2
clone size: .
J gene: TRBJ2-5
CDR3 protein: CASSEARAGGKETQYF
CDR3 DNA: TGTGCCAGCAGTGAAGCGCGAGCGGGAGGCAAAGAGACCCAGTACTTC

V gene: TRBV28
CDR3 length: 15
D gene: .
clone size: .
J gene: TRBJ1-5
CDR3 protein: CASRLGGPGNQPQHF
CDR3 DNA: TGTGCCAGCAGACTCGGGGGACCCGGCAATCAGCCCCAGCATTTT

V gene: TRBV9
CDR3 length: 16
D gene: .
clone size: once
J gene: TRBJ2-2
CDR3 protein: CASSLREGLDTGELFF
CDR3 DNA: TGTGCCAGCAGCCTCCGGGAAGGTTTGGACACCGGGGAGCTGTTTTTT

V gene: TRBV29-1
CDR3 length: 18
D gene: TRBD2
clone size: .
J gene: TRBJ2-1
CDR3 protein: CSVGRGLAGFITYNEQFF
CDR3 DNA: TGCAGCGTTGGTAGGGGACTAGCGGGATTCATAACCTACAATGAGCAGTTCTTC

V gene: TRBV7-8
CDR3 length: 16
D gene: TRBD1
clone size: .
J gene: TRBJ1-5
CDR3 protein: CASIKDRVFGNQPQHF
CDR3 DNA: TGTGCCAGCATCAAGGACAGGGTGTTTGGCAATCAGCCCCAGCATTTT

V gene: TRBV19
CDR3 length: 14
D gene: .
clone size: .
J gene: TRBJ1-4
CDR3 protein: CASSILRGGEKLFF
CDR3 DNA: TGTGCCAGTAGTATCCTTAGGGGTGGTGAAAAACTGTTTTTT

V gene: TRBV29-1
CDR3 length: 13
D gene: .
clone size: .
J gene: TRBJ2-1
CDR3 protein: CSANWYRDNEQFF
CDR3 DNA: TGCAGCGCTAACTGGTACCGAGACAATGAGCAGTTCTTC

V gene: TRBV28
CDR3 length: 14
D gene: .
clone size: .
J gene: TRBJ1-1
CDR3 protein: CASSFRGHKTEAFF
CDR3 DNA: TGTGCCAGCAGTTTTCGAGGCCACAAGACTGAAGCTTTCTTT

V gene: TRBV3-1/TRBV3-2
CDR3 length: 11
D gene: .
clone size: .
J gene: TRBJ1-1
CDR3 protein: CASSQALEAFF
CDR3 DNA: TGTGCCAGCAGCCAAGCCCTTGAAGCTTTCTTT

V gene: TRBV21-1
CDR3 length: 16
D gene: .
clone size: once
J gene: TRBJ2-7
CDR3 protein: CASSEVTRDFFYEQYF
CDR3 DNA: TGTGCCAGCAGCGAGGTGACCCGGGACTTTTTCTACGAGCAGTACTTC

V gene: TRBV5-1
CDR3 length: 16
D gene: .
clone size: .
J gene: TRBJ2-5
CDR3 protein: CASSVRPDARGETQYF
CDR3 DNA: TGCGCCAGCAGCGTGAGGCCGGACGCAAGGGGGGAGACCCAGTACTTC

V gene: TRBV27
CDR3 length: 16
D gene: .
clone size: .
J gene: TRBJ2-7
CDR3 protein: CASSPLAAGAAYEQYF
CDR3 DNA: TGTGCCAGCAGTCCCCTTGCGGCAGGAGCGGCCTACGAGCAGTACTTC

V gene: TRBV28
CDR3 length: 14
D gene: TRBD1
clone size: .
J gene: TRBJ1-6
CDR3 protein: CASTRDRVGSPLHF
CDR3 DNA: TGTGCCAGCACCCGAGACAGGGTGGGTTCACCCCTCCACTTT

V gene: TRBV5-1
CDR3 length: 14
D gene: TRBD2
clone size: .
J gene: TRBJ2-1
CDR3 protein: CASSLAGVNNEQFF
CDR3 DNA: TGCGCCAGCAGCTTAGCGGGAGTTAACAATGAGCAGTTCTTC

V gene: TRBV30
CDR3 length: 18
D gene: TRBD1
clone size: .
J gene: TRBJ2-1
CDR3 protein: CAWNRQGARFRRVNEQFF
CDR3 DNA: TGTGCCTGGAACCGACAGGGGGCGAGATTTAGAAGGGTGAATGAGCAGTTCTTC

V gene: TRBV9
CDR3 length: 14
D gene: .
clone size: .
J gene: TRBJ2-2
CDR3 protein: CASSVERGTGELFF
CDR3 DNA: TGTGCCAGCAGCGTAGAAAGAGGCACCGGGGAGCTGTTTTTT

V gene: TRBV11-2
CDR3 length: 16
D gene: .
clone size: .
J gene: TRBJ2-7
CDR3 protein: CASSLGGGLSSYEQYF
CDR3 DNA: TGTGCCAGCAGCTTAGGTGGGGGCTTAAGCTCCTACGAGCAGTACTTC

V gene: TRBV28
CDR3 length: 14
D gene: TRBD1
clone size: .
J gene: TRBJ1-2
CDR3 protein: CASSPRDRIYGYTF
CDR3 DNA: TGTGCCAGCAGTCCCCGGGACAGGATCTATGGCTACACCTTC

V gene: TRBV18
CDR3 length: 15
D gene: .
clone size: few
J gene: TRBJ1-5
CDR3 protein: CASSPGEGRLQPQHF
CDR3 DNA: TGTGCCAGCTCACCGGGGGAGGGGAGGTTACAGCCCCAGCATTTT

V gene: TRBV6-5
CDR3 length: 15
D gene: .
clone size: .
J gene: TRBJ1-2
CDR3 protein: CASSLGTPKNYGYTF
CDR3 DNA: TGTGCCAGCAGTTTAGGGACACCTAAAAACTATGGCTACACCTTC

V gene: TRBV4-2
CDR3 length: 13
D gene: .
clone size: .
J gene: TRBJ2-3
CDR3 protein: CASSQGDIRAQYF
CDR3 DNA: TGTGCCAGCAGCCAAGGGGACATTCGGGCGCAGTATTTT

V gene: TRBV4-2
CDR3 length: 15
D gene: TRBD1
clone size: few
J gene: TRBJ1-1
CDR3 protein: CASSQDLDRGTEAFF
CDR3 DNA: TGTGCCAGCAGCCAAGATTTGGACAGGGGCACTGAAGCTTTCTTT

V gene: TRBV2
CDR3 length: 14
D gene: .
clone size: once
J gene: TRBJ2-5
CDR3 protein: CASSGGTGHETQYF
CDR3 DNA: TGTGCCAGCAGTGGGGGAACAGGCCACGAGACCCAGTACTTC

V gene: TRBV19
CDR3 length: 11
D gene: .
clone size: .
J gene: TRBJ2-5
CDR3 protein: CASSQQETQYF
CDR3 DNA: TGTGCCAGTAGTCAACAAGAGACCCAGTACTTC

V gene: TRBV19
CDR3 length: 12
D gene: .
clone size: .
J gene: TRBJ1-2
CDR3 protein: CASSRRTDGYTF
CDR3 DNA: TGTGCCAGTAGTAGGAGGACGGATGGCTACACCTTC

V gene: TRBV3-1/TRBV3-2
CDR3 length: 17
D gene: .
clone size: .
J gene: TRBJ1-6
CDR3 protein: CASSQDPPGTMNSPLHF
CDR3 DNA: TGTGCCAGCAGCCAAGACCCTCCAGGGACTATGAATTCACCCCTCCACTTT

V gene: TRBV28
CDR3 length: 16
D gene: .
clone size: .
J gene: TRBJ1-6
CDR3 protein: CASSLKQGSYNSPLHF
CDR3 DNA: TGTGCCAGCAGTTTGAAGCAGGGTTCCTATAATTCACCCCTCCACTTT

V gene: TRBV24-1
CDR3 length: 15
D gene: .
clone size: .
J gene: TRBJ2-3
CDR3 protein: CATSDMAPGPDTQYF
CDR3 DNA: TGTGCCACCAGTGATATGGCTCCAGGTCCAGATACGCAGTATTTT

V gene: TRBV19
CDR3 length: 15
D gene: .
clone size: .
J gene: TRBJ1-5
CDR3 protein: CASRDWQEGNQPQHF
CDR3 DNA: TGTGCCAGTAGGGACTGGCAGGAGGGCAATCAGCCCCAGCATTTT

V gene: TRBV5-1
CDR3 length: 14
D gene: .
clone size: .
J gene: TRBJ1-1
CDR3 protein: CASSLGSGDTEAFF
CDR3 DNA: TGCGCCAGCAGCTTGGGCTCGGGGGACACTGAAGCTTTCTTT

V gene: TRBV4-2
CDR3 length: 16
D gene: .
clone size: .
J gene: TRBJ2-2
CDR3 protein: CASSQAPGVNTGELFF
CDR3 DNA: TGTGCCAGCAGCCAAGCCCCCGGGGTGAATACCGGGGAGCTGTTTTTT

V gene: TRBV7-3
CDR3 length: 14
D gene: .
clone size: .
J gene: TRBJ1-1
CDR3 protein: CASSASRVGTEAFF
CDR3 DNA: TGTGCCAGCAGCGCCAGCAGGGTGGGGACTGAAGCTTTCTTT

V gene: TRBV27
CDR3 length: 13
D gene: TRBD2
clone size: .
J gene: TRBJ2-1
CDR3 protein: CASSLWGGREQFF
CDR3 DNA: TGTGCCAGCAGTTTATGGGGGGGACGGGAGCAGTTCTTC

V gene: TRBV3-1/TRBV3-2
CDR3 length: 19
D gene: TRBD2
clone size: few
J gene: TRBJ2-5
CDR3 protein: CASSQALPHGLAGTETQYF
CDR3 DNA: TGTGCCAGCAGCCAAGCTCTACCTCATGGACTAGCGGGAACAGAGACCCAGTACTTC

V gene: TRBV6-5
CDR3 length: 16
D gene: TRBD2
clone size: .
J gene: TRBJ2-1
CDR3 protein: CASSYQSTSGYNEQFF
CDR3 DNA: TGTGCCAGCAGTTACCAGAGCACTAGCGGCTACAATGAGCAGTTCTTC

V gene: TRBV18
CDR3 length: 16
D gene: TRBD2
clone size: .
J gene: TRBJ2-2
CDR3 protein: CASSPPGGRDTGELFF
CDR3 DNA: TGTGCCAGCTCACCACCGGGCGGGAGAGATACCGGGGAGCTGTTTTTT

V gene: TRBV27
CDR3 length: 22
D gene: TRBD1
clone size: .
J gene: TRBJ2-7
CDR3 protein: CASSLQFSTGQGAPIFSYEQYF
CDR3 DNA: TGTGCCAGCAGTTTACAGTTTTCGACGGGACAGGGGGCGCCCATATTTTCCTACGAGCAGTACTTC

V gene: TRBV7-9
CDR3 length: 13
D gene: TRBD1
clone size: .
J gene: TRBJ2-1
CDR3 protein: CASHTTGVNEQFF
CDR3 DNA: TGTGCCTCCCACACTACAGGGGTGAATGAGCAGTTCTTC

V gene: TRBV7-6
CDR3 length: 16
D gene: .
clone size: .
J gene: TRBJ2-1
CDR3 protein: CASSLGPVVSYNEQFF
CDR3 DNA: TGTGCCAGCAGCTTAGGTCCGGTAGTTTCCTACAATGAGCAGTTCTTC

V gene: TRBV18
CDR3 length: 14
D gene: .
clone size: .
J gene: TRBJ1-6
CDR3 protein: CASSPIQYNSPLHF
CDR3 DNA: TGTGCCAGCTCACCAATACAGTATAATTCACCCCTCCACTTT

V gene: TRBV9
CDR3 length: 15
D gene: .
clone size: once
J gene: TRBJ2-2
CDR3 protein: CASSPRAGDTGELFF
CDR3 DNA: TGTGCCAGCAGCCCAAGGGCCGGGGATACCGGGGAGCTGTTTTTT

V gene: TRBV27
CDR3 length: 14
D gene: TRBD1
clone size: .
J gene: TRBJ2-5
CDR3 protein: CASSFWDSQETQYF
CDR3 DNA: TGTGCCAGCAGTTTCTGGGACAGCCAAGAGACCCAGTACTTC

V gene: TRBV28
CDR3 length: 15
D gene: TRBD1
clone size: .
J gene: TRBJ1-5
CDR3 protein: CASSLEGALQQPQHF
CDR3 DNA: TGTGCCAGCAGTTTGGAGGGGGCTCTACAGCAGCCCCAGCATTTT

V gene: TRBV5-1
CDR3 length: 16
D gene: TRBD2
clone size: .
J gene: TRBJ2-5
CDR3 protein: CASSKGGTSGKETQYF
CDR3 DNA: TGCGCCAGCAGCAAAGGAGGGACTAGCGGGAAAGAGACCCAGTACTTC

V gene: TRBV2
CDR3 length: 12
D gene: .
clone size: .
J gene: TRBJ2-7
CDR3 protein: CASREDRLEQYF
CDR3 DNA: TGTGCCAGCAGAGAGGACAGATTGGAGCAGTACTTC

V gene: TRBV5-1
CDR3 length: 14
D gene: .
clone size: once
J gene: TRBJ1-6
CDR3 protein: CASSTSMGGSPLHF
CDR3 DNA: TGCGCCAGCAGCACCTCGATGGGGGGATCACCCCTCCACTTT

V gene: TRBV19
CDR3 length: 16
D gene: TRBD1
clone size: .
J gene: TRBJ2-7
CDR3 protein: CASRPEGAHPPYEQYF
CDR3 DNA: TGTGCCAGTAGACCCGAGGGGGCGCATCCCCCCTACGAGCAGTACTTC

V gene: TRBV27
CDR3 length: 16
D gene: TRBD1
clone size: .
J gene: TRBJ1-2
CDR3 protein: CASSKILQGARFGYTF
CDR3 DNA: TGTGCCAGCAGCAAAATCCTACAGGGGGCAAGATTTGGCTACACCTTC

V gene: TRBV27
CDR3 length: 15
D gene: .
clone size: .
J gene: TRBJ2-2
CDR3 protein: CASSSLGAGTGELFF
CDR3 DNA: TGTGCCAGCAGCTCACTGGGGGCGGGCACCGGGGAGCTGTTTTTT

V gene: TRBV30
CDR3 length: 12
D gene: .
clone size: .
J gene: TRBJ1-2
CDR3 protein: CACHRGENGYTF
CDR3 DNA: TGTGCCTGCCATCGGGGTGAGAATGGCTATACCTTC

V gene: TRBV6-5
CDR3 length: 14
D gene: .
clone size: .
J gene: TRBJ2-7
CDR3 protein: CASHTRRDGLKQYF
CDR3 DNA: TGTGCCAGCCACACCCGGAGGGATGGGTTGAAGCAGTACTTC

V gene: TRBV24-1
CDR3 length: 16
D gene: TRBD1
clone size: .
J gene: TRBJ2-5
CDR3 protein: CATSDSGTGGEETQYF
CDR3 DNA: TGTGCCACCAGTGATTCCGGGACAGGGGGAGAAGAGACCCAGTACTTC

V gene: TRBV5-1
CDR3 length: 15
D gene: .
clone size: once
J gene: TRBJ2-1
CDR3 protein: CASSLIPLPGDEQFF
CDR3 DNA: TGCGCCAGCAGCTTGATTCCACTACCAGGGGATGAGCAGTTCTTC

V gene: TRBV5-1
CDR3 length: 12
D gene: .
clone size: .
J gene: TRBJ2-2
CDR3 protein: CASSFGTGELFF
CDR3 DNA: TGCGCCAGCAGCTTCGGGACCGGGGAGCTGTTTTTT

V gene: TRBV25-1
CDR3 length: 14
D gene: .
clone size: .
J gene: TRBJ1-1
CDR3 protein: CASSLGGLNTEAFF
CDR3 DNA: TGTGCCAGCAGTCTAGGTGGGTTGAACACTGAAGCTTTCTTT

V gene: TRBV29-1
CDR3 length: 14
D gene: TRBD2
clone size: .
J gene: TRBJ2-7
CDR3 protein: CSVRLTSGTHEQYF
CDR3 DNA: TGCAGCGTTCGGTTGACTAGCGGGACCCACGAGCAGTACTTC